This T cell receptor beta chain was observed in a study of shared clonotypes between healthy human individuals. Whole-study context: Three plates each covered CD4 naive and memory; CD8 naive two, CD8 memory one.

The CDR3 extends over 16 amino acids. Trimming removed 0 bases from V and 1 base from J; junction bases left unmatched: 2. Germline CDR1 SGDLS, CDR2 YYNGEE. Sorted-subset replicate PCR reactions contained 200 to 250 ng DNA, corresponding to tens of thousands of T cell genomes. Sequencing was performed with immunoSEQ multiplex PCR; in TCRdb, only in-frame clones are kept and a portion is missing. Among about 1.5 million clones listed, 95% to 99% were seen once. The healthy adult donors were HIV-negative and reported no recent acute infections or vaccinations. The sequence was collected from a man under 40 in good health. Sequencing was carried out using naive CD4+ T cells sorted from blood. Subset here: CD45RA+ positively selected. The V and J genes are TRBV9 and TRBJ2-3, with 10 positions matching TRBD2. The CDR3 DNA is TGTGCCAGCAGCGTAGCTGGGACTAGCGGCACAGATACGCAGTATTTT. This encodes CASSVAGTSGTDTQYF. The entire variable domain, with the rest obtained from reference TRBV9 and TRBJ2-3, is as follows: DSGVTQTPKHLITATGQRVTLRCSPRSGDLSVYWYQQSLDQGLQFLIQYYNGEERAKGNILERFSAQQFPDLHSELNLSSLELGDSALYFCASSVAGTSGTDTQYFGPGTRLTVL.